This T cell receptor beta chain was observed in a study of cytomegalovirus exposure and HLA in healthy donors. V gave up 1 base and J gave up 4 bases, with 10 bases separating them. This CDR3 has 14 residues. The germline gives CDR1 MNHEY, CDR2 SMNVEV (reference sequence). Sequencing was performed with immunoSEQ multiplex PCR; in TCRdb, only in-frame clones are kept and a portion is missing. The table includes some 160,000 clones, about 88% detected once. The gene calls are TRBV27 and TRBJ1-1; D is perhaps TRBD1 (5 bases). The TCR comes from a man aged 18 to 29 in good health and CMV-seronegative. The sample was PBMCs. CDR3 protein: CASSLLGVTTEAFF. The CDR3 bases are TGTGCCAGCAGTTTATTAGGGGTCACCACTGAAGCTTTCTTT.